Shown below are 7 T cell receptor beta chains from a single sample sequenced in a study of stem cell transplantation in POMP-related autoinflammatory disease. TCRdb's copy holds only in-frame clones and misses some; the assay was immunoSEQ multiplex PCR. The top ten hold about 0.71% of the sample, which has over 60,000 clones, approximately 90% seen once. Material: CD4+ T cells from PBMCs, obtained after stem cell transplantation. The receptors originated from a human patient with POMP-related autoinflammation and immune dysregulation (PRAID). Some T cells may be supplied by the graft donor.

This rearrangement joins TRBV5-1 to TRBJ2-3, with unresolved D. The CDR3 contains 13 residues. Trimming took 7 bases from V and 1 from J, leaving 10 bases between them. CDR1 and CDR2 (germline): SGHRS, YFSETQ. The CDR3 region is CASAVQRTDTQYF. CDR3 DNA: TGCGCCAGCGCGGTACAGCGCACAGATACGCAGTATTTT.

The J gene is TRBJ2-7, the V gene TRBV3-1 (or the pseudogene TRBV3-2); D gene uncertain. CDR3 length: 14 residues. Trimming removed 4 bases at V and 1 base at J, with 11 bases between. Germline V CDR1 and CDR2: LGHDT, YNNKEL (reference sequence). The CDR3 protein is CASSPRGRSYEQYF. The CDR3 region has the DNA TGTGCCAGCAGCCCCCGTGGCAGGTCCTACGAGCAGTACTTC.

The rearrangement uses TRBV5-1 and TRBJ2-2; D ambiguous. Looked up from germline, CDR1 is SGHRS and CDR2 is YFSETQ. The germline V and J ends were trimmed by 0 bases and 1 base, with 10 bases remaining between them. This CDR3 has 16 amino acids. CDR3 region: CASSLVNIRNTGELFF. The CDR3 DNA sequence: TGCGCCAGCAGCTTGGTAAACATCCGGAACACCGGGGAGCTGTTTTTT.

The gene calls are TRBV5-4 and TRBJ2-2; tentatively, D is TRBD1 (6 bases). V lost 4 bases and J lost 8, with 18 bases in between. Looked up from germline, CDR1 is SGHNT and CDR2 is YYREEE (reference sequence). The CDR3 consists of 15 residues. Here the CDR3 DNA reads TGTGCCAGCAGCGCCGGGACAACCATTATGGGGGAGCTGTTTTTT. Protein sequence: CASSAGTTIMGELFF.

The chain is built from TRBV11-2 and TRBJ2-5, with TRBD2 matching 8 bases. After removal of 2 bases from V and 0 bases from J, the junction contained 5 bases not matched to a gene. Germline V gene data show CDR1 as SGHAT and CDR2 as FQNNGV. CDR3 length: 16 amino acids. CDR3 bases: TGTGCCAGCAGCTTAAACGGGGGGGCCAACCAAGAGACCCAGTACTTC. Its protein product is CASSLNGGANQETQYF.

The chain is built from TRBV28 and TRBJ1-2; D uncertain. This CDR3 spans 15 amino acids. Deletions cut 6 bases from V and 0 bases from J, with 14 bases between. Germline values: CDR1 MDHEN, CDR2 SYDVKM. The CDR3 nucleotides are TGTGCCAGCAGGCCTTCGGGGAGCACTAACTATGGCTACACCTTC. It codes for CASRPSGSTNYGYTF.

The rearrangement links TRBV3-1 (or the pseudogene TRBV3-2) to TRBJ2-1; D ambiguous. The CDR3 is 12 amino acids. Germline CDR1 is LGHDT and CDR2 is YNNKEL (reference sequence). The ends were cut back, 1 base at V and 8 bases at J, with 6 bases in the middle. The CDR3 region has the DNA TGTGCCAGCAGCCAAGGTGGCGATGAGCAGTTCTTC. Protein sequence: CASSQGGDEQFF.